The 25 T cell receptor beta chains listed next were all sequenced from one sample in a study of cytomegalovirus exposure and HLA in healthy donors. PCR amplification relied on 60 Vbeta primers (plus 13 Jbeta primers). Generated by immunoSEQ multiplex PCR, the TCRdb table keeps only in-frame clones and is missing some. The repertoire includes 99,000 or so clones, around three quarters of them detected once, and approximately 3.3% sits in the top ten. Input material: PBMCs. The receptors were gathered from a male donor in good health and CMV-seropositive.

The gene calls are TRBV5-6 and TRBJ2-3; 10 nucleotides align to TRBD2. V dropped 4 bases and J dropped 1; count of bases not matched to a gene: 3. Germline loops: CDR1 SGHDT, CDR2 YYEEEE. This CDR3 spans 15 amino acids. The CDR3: CASSLGLAGTDTQYF. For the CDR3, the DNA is TGTGCCAGCAGCCTCGGACTAGCGGGCACAGATACGCAGTATTTT.

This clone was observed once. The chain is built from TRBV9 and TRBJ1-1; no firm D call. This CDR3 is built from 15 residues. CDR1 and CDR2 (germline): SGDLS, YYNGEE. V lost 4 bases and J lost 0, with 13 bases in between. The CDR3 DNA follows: TGTGCCAGCAGCCCGCGGTCCGCTTTGAACACTGAAGCTTTCTTT. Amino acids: CASSPRSALNTEAFF.

CDR3 in amino acids: CASSQVNRGGGMNTEAFF. CDR3 bases: TGCGCCAGCAGCCAAGTGAACAGGGGCGGTGGGATGAACACTGAAGCTTTCTTT. The rearrangement uses TRBV4-1 and TRBJ1-1; 7 bases are shared with TRBD1. Per germline, CDR1 MGHRA and CDR2 YSYEKL. V shed 1 base, J shed 0 bases, and the junction held 11 bases outside the gene matches. The CDR3 is 18 residues long.

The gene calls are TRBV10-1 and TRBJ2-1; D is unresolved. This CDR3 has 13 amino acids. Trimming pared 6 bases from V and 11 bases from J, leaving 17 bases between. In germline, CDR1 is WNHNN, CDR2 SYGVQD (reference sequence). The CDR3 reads CASSPGFPEKQFF. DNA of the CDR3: TGCGCCAGCAGCCCTGGATTCCCGGAGAAGCAGTTCTTC.

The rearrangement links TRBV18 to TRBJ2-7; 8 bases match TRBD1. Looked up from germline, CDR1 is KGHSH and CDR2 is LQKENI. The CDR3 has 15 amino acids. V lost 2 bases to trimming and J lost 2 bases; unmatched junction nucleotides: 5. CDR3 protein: CASSPVQGVTYEQYF. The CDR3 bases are TGTGCCAGCTCACCAGTACAGGGGGTCACCTACGAGCAGTACTTC.

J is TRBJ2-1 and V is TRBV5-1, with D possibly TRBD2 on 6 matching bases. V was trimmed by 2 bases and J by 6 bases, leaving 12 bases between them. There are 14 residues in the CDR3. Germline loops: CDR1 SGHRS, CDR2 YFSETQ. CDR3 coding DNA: TGCGCCAGCAGCTTACGACTAGTTGGCAATGAGCAGTTCTTC. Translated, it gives CASSLRLVGNEQFF. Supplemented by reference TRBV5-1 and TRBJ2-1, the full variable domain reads KAGVTQTPRYLIKTRGQQVTLSCSPISGHRSVSWYQQTPGQGLQFLFEYFSETQRNKGNFPGRFSGRQFSNSRSEMNVSTLELGDSALYLCASSLRLVGNEQFFGPGTRLTVL.

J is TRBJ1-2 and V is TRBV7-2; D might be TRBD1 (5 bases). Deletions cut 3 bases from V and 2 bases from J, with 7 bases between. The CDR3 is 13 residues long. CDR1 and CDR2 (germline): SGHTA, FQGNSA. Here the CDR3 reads CASSLDTNYGYTF. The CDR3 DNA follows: TGTGCCAGCAGCTTGGACACGAACTATGGCTACACCTTC.

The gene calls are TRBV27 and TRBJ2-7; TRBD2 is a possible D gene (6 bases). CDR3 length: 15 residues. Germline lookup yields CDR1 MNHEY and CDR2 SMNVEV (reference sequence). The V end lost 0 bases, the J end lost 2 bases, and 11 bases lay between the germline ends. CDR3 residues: CASSLSPGRTYEQYF. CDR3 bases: TGTGCCAGCAGTTTATCACCAGGGAGGACCTACGAGCAGTACTTC.

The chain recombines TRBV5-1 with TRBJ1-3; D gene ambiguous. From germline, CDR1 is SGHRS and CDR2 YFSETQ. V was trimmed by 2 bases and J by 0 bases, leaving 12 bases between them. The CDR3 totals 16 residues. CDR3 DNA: TGCGCCAGCAGCTTAAGTGGCAGTTTCTCTGGAAACACCATATATTTT. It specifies CASSLSGSFSGNTIYF.

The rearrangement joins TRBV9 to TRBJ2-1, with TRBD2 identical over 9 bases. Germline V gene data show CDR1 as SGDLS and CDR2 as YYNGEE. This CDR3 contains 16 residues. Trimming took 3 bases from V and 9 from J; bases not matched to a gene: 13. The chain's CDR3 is CASSASSGVSVSEQFF. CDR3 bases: TGTGCCAGCAGCGCCTCTAGCGGGGTCTCGGTAAGTGAGCAGTTCTTC. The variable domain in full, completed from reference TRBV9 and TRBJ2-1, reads DSGVTQTPKHLITATGQRVTLRCSPRSGDLSVYWYQQSLDQGLQFLIQYYNGEERAKGNILERFSAQQFPDLHSELNLSSLELGDSALYFCASSASSGVSVSEQFFGPGTRLTVL.

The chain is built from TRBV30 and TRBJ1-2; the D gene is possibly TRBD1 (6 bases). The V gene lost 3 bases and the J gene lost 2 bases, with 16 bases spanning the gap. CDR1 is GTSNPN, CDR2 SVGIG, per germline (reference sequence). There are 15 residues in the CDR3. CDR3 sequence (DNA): TGTGCCTGGAGCCTCATGGACAGAATAAACTATGGCTACACCTTC. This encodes CAWSLMDRINYGYTF.

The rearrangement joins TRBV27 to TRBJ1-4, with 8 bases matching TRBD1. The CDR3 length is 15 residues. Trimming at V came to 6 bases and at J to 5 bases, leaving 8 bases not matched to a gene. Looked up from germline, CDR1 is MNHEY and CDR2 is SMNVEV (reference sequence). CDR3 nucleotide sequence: TGTGCCAGCAGGACGGACAGGGTCCGGAATGAAAAACTGTTTTTT. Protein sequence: CASRTDRVRNEKLFF. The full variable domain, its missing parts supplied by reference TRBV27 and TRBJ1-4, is EAQVTQNPRYLITVTGKKLTVTCSQNMNHEYMSWYRQDPGLGLRQIYYSMNVEVTDKGDVPEGYKVSRKEKRNFPLILESPSPNQTSLYFCASRTDRVRNEKLFFGSGTQLSVL.

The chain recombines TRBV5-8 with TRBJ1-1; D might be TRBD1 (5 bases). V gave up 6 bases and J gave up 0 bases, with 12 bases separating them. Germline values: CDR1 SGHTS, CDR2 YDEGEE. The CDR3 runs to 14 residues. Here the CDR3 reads CASNWGGMNTEAFF. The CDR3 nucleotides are TGTGCCAGCAACTGGGGGGGAATGAACACTGAAGCTTTCTTT.

In nucleotides, the CDR3 is TGTGCCAGCAGTTACTCCAGGTCAACTGAAGCTTTCTTT. Its translation is CASSYSRSTEAFF. The chain has TRBV6-5 and TRBJ1-1; D gene uncertain. V dropped 0 bases and J dropped 5 bases, with 7 bases sitting between them. The CDR3 spans 13 residues. CDR1 is MNHEY, CDR2 SVGAGI, per germline.

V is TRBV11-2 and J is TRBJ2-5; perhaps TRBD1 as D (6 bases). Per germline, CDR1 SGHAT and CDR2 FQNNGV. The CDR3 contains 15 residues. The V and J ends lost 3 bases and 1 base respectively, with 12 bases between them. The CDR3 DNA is TGTGCCAGCAGCTTCTTCGGCAGGGGCCAAGAGACCCAGTACTTC. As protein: CASSFFGRGQETQYF.

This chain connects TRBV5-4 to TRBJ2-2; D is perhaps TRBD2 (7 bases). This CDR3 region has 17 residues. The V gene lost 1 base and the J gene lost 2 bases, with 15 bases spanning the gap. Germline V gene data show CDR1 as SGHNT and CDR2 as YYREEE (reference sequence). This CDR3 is CASSLFIGGANTGELFF. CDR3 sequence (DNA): TGTGCCAGCAGCTTGTTTATTGGGGGGGCTAACACCGGGGAGCTGTTTTTT.

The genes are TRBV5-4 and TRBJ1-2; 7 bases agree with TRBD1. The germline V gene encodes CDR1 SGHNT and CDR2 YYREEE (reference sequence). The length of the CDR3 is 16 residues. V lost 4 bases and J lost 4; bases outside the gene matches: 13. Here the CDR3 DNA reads TGTGCCAGCAGCCTAGATTGGGGACAGCCGACCTATGGCTACACCTTC. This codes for CASSLDWGQPTYGYTF.

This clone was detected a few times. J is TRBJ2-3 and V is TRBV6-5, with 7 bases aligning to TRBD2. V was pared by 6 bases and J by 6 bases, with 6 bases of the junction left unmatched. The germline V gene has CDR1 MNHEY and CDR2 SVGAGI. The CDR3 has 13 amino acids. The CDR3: CASRGWEGDTQYF. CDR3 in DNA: TGTGCCAGCAGGGGTTGGGAGGGGGATACGCAGTATTTT.

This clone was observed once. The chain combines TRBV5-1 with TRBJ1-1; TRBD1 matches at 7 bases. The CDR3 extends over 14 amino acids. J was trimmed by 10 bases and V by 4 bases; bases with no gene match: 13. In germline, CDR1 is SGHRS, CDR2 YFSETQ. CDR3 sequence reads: CASSPEATGFGAFF. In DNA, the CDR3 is TGCGCCAGCAGCCCCGAGGCGACAGGGTTCGGAGCTTTCTTT.

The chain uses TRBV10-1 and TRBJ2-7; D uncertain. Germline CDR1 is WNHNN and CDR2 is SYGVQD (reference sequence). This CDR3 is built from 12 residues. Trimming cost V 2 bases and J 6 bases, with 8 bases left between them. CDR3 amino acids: CASSENLSEQYF. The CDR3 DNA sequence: TGCGCCAGCAGTGAGAACCTCAGCGAGCAGTACTTC.

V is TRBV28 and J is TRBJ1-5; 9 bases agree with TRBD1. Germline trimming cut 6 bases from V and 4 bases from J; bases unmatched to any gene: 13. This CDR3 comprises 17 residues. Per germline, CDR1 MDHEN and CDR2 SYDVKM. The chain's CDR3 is CASRPNPDRGRNQPQHF. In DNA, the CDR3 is TGTGCCAGCAGACCAAACCCGGACAGGGGCCGTAATCAGCCCCAGCATTTT.

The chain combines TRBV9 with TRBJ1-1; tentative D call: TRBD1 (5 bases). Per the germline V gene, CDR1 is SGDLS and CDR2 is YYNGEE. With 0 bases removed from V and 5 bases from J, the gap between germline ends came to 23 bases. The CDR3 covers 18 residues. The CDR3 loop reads CASSVAPPGGGGGTEAFF. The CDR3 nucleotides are TGTGCCAGCAGCGTAGCCCCACCGGGGGGTGGGGGGGGAACTGAAGCTTTCTTT.

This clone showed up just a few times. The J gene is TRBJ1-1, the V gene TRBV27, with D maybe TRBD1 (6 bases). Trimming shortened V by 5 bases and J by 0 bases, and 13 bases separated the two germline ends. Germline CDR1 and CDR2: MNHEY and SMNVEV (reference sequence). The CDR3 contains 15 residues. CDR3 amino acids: CASSTEDSMNTEAFF. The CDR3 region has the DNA TGTGCCAGCAGTACGGAGGACAGCATGAACACTGAAGCTTTCTTT.

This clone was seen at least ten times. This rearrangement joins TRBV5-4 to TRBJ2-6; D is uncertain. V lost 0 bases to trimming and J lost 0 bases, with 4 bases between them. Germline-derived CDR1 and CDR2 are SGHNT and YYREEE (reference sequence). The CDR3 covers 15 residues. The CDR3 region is CASSLESSGANVLTF. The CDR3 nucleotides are TGTGCCAGCAGCTTGGAGAGCTCTGGGGCCAACGTCCTGACTTTC.

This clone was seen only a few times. The CDR3, as DNA: TGTGCCTGGACCCTGACCGGGTCCTGGACTCTCTACACCTTC. It translates to CAWTLTGSWTLYTF. The chain uses TRBV30 and TRBJ1-2; D is undetermined. The CDR3 spans 14 residues. The germline gives CDR1 GTSNPN, CDR2 SVGIG (reference sequence). The V end was cut by 4 bases, the J end by 10 bases, with 22 bases between. Drawing the rest from reference TRBV30 and TRBJ1-2, the complete variable domain is SQTIHQWPATLVQPVGSPLSLECTVEGTSNPNLYWYRQAAGRGLQLLFYSVGIGQISSEVPQNLSASRPQDRQFILSSKKLLLSDSGFYLCAWTLTGSWTLYTFGSGTRLTVV.